This T cell receptor beta chain was sequenced for a study of cytomegalovirus exposure and HLA in healthy donors. Regarding the study as a whole: Later, an analysis found that common viral pathogens appeared to be linked with several of the most significant clusters.

The study ran its PCR with 60 Vbeta and 13 Jbeta primers. Method: immunoSEQ multiplex PCR; TCRdb's copy keeps in-frame clones and lacks some. Of 65,000 to 75,000 clones listed, 68% are singletons. CDR1 and CDR2 (germline): MNHNY, SVGAGI (reference sequence). The length of the CDR3 is 14 residues. With V trimmed by 2 bases and J by 1 base, 1 base remained unmatched. Remarks on this clone: What it binds is not known.

Material: PBMCs. The clonotype was recovered from a woman aged 25 to 45 in good health and CMV-seronegative. This chain links TRBV6-6 with TRBJ2-7, with TRBD2 matching over 8 bases. The CDR3 here is CASSYREGSYEQYF. As DNA, the CDR3 is TGTGCCAGCAGTTACCGGGAGGGATCCTACGAGCAGTACTTC.